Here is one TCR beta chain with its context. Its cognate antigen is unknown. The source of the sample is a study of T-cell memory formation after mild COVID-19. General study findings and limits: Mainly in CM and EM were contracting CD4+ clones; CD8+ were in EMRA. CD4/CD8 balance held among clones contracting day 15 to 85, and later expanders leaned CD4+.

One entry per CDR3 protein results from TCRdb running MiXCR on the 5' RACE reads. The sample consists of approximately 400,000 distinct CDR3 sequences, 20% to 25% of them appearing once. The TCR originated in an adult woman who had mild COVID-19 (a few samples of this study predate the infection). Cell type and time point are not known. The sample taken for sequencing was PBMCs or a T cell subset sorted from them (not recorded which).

The CDR3 DNA is TGTGCCAGCAGTTTTTGGGTGCCGCGCCCCTCGTACACCGGGGAGCTGTTTTTT. Translating it yields CASSFWVPRPSYTGELFF. The chain employs TRBV12-3 or TRBV12-4 and TRBJ2-2, with no clear D. The CDR3 has 18 amino acids. Trimming removed 3 bases from V and 3 bases from J, with 20 bases in between.